This is a list of T cell receptor beta chains from one sample in a study of T cells expressing NK-cell markers. TCRdb reprocessed the 5' RACE reads and reports one entry per CDR3 protein, with no DNA. The sample includes some 340,000 distinct CDR3 sequences. Sequencing was performed on blood T cells: a sorted CD56 or NKG2C T cell subset, CD4+ or CD8+ T cells, or bulk PBMC T cells (not recorded which). The receptors stem from a man aged 18 to 70 in good health. Each CDR3 is given with its conserved first and last residue. The order of the fields is V gene, J gene, CDR3 protein.

TRBV29-1	TRBJ2-1	CSVEGGQVDNEQFF
TRBV24-1	TRBJ1-1	CATSDNRDRTEAFF
TRBV3-1	TRBJ2-5	CASSKRGAPHQETQYF
TRBV5-6	TRBJ2-3	CASSRLTSGDQADTQYF
TRBV6-5	TRBJ1-1	CASSYRASSTEAFF
TRBV24-1	TRBJ2-5	CATSDGLIQETQYF
TRBV18	TRBJ2-4	CASSLNPASGAKNIQYF
TRBV15	TRBJ2-7	CATSRGTGGSIYEQYF
TRBV12-3/TRBV12-4	TRBJ1-1	CASSANRVPNTEAFF
TRBV20-1	TRBJ1-6	CSARPGTGSNSPLHF
TRBV15	TRBJ2-1	CATSARTSGYNEQFF
TRBV6-5	TRBJ2-7	CASSLRQEQYF
TRBV5-6	TRBJ2-7	CASSLDPGVGYEQYF
TRBV20-1	TRBJ2-1	CSAREWDRGSYNEQFF
TRBV3-1	TRBJ1-5	CASSRGSSNQPQHF
TRBV24-1	TRBJ2-7	CATRRAYEQYF
TRBV5-1	TRBJ1-6	CASSSGIMGGSSYNSPLHF
TRBV19	TRBJ2-1	CASSMRWATTEQFF
TRBV10-3	TRBJ1-2	CAIREGGLRGGYTF
TRBV5-4	TRBJ1-2	CASSYRGPLGGYTF
TRBV7-2	TRBJ2-3	CASSLQGPDTQYF
TRBV9	TRBJ2-5	CASSVGEGAGGETQYF
TRBV5-1	TRBJ2-7	CASGRGGTNSYEQYF
TRBV18	TRBJ2-3	CASSPRDPVTDTQYF
TRBV7-3	TRBJ1-2	CASSLRAGASYTF
TRBV6-2/TRBV6-3	TRBJ1-1	CASSLRGVVAFF
TRBV6-1	TRBJ2-7	CASSTPGIPYEQYF
TRBV6-1	TRBJ1-4	CASSEDRREKLFF
TRBV12-3/TRBV12-4	TRBJ1-1	CASPGGMNTEAFF
TRBV5-1	TRBJ2-1	CASKRQGPYNEQFF
TRBV5-1	TRBJ1-2	CASSLDRLEKHTF